This T cell receptor beta chain emerged from a study of shared clonotypes between healthy human individuals. In germline, CDR1 is SGHRS, CDR2 YFSETQ. V shed 0 bases and J shed 3 bases, with 16 bases lying between them. This CDR3 has 16 residues. Only in-frame clones appear in the TCRdb table, and some are missing; sequencing was by immunoSEQ multiplex PCR. Found here are over a million clones, roughly 96% of them singletons; the top ten hold over 1%. A remark on this clone: Its antigen is as yet unknown.

Study observations and caveats: Relative to their counterparts shared across all four donors, non-shared clonotypes exhibited diminished generation probabilities.

The TCR was taken from a man aged 30-40 years in good health. What was sequenced was naive CD4+ T cells sorted from blood. Indicated subset: CD45RA+ positively selected. The chain uses TRBV5-1 and TRBJ2-7; D gene ambiguous. The CDR3 loop is CASSLDRPGLDYEQYF. CDR3 in DNA: TGCGCCAGCAGCTTGGATCGCCCGGGCCTGGACTACGAGCAGTACTTC.